This paragraph covers one T cell receptor beta chain sequence. The data derive from a study of T cell changes during pregnancy in multiple sclerosis. Germline V gene data show CDR1 as SGHTA and CDR2 as FQGTGA. The CDR3 consists of 15 residues. Unmatched junction bases numbered 9, after V lost 5 bases and J lost 5 bases. Sequenced by immunoSEQ multiplex PCR; TCRdb stores in-frame clones only, minus some. The table records 33,000 or so clones, 90% of them present only once. The rearrangement joins TRBV7-3 to TRBJ2-1; 7 positions agree with TRBD1. This sequence was found in a female donor in good health, enrolled as a control in a pregnancy study. The sequenced sample was peripheral blood, obtained in the third trimester of pregnancy. Here the CDR3 reads CASSPGTALNNEQFF. CDR3 DNA sequence: TGTGCCAGCAGCCCGGGGACAGCTCTCAACAATGAGCAGTTCTTC.